A single sample is the source of the 20 T cell receptor beta chains below, sequenced in a study of blood T cell repertoires in COVID-19. Data came from immunoSEQ multiplex PCR; TCRdb stores just in-frame clones and leaves some out. The sample records just over 250,000 clones, about 91% being singletons. The sequenced sample consisted of peripheral blood. Source of these receptors: a person under 35 with COVID-19, enrolled during active disease.

This chain links TRBV19 with TRBJ1-1, with a weak D call TRBD1 (6 bases). The V end lost 7 bases, the J end lost 0 bases, and 15 bases lay between the germline ends. The CDR3 covers 15 residues. In germline, CDR1 is LNHDA, CDR2 SQIVND (reference sequence). The CDR3, as DNA: TGTGCCAGTACCAATTACCAGGGGATGAACACTGAAGCTTTCTTT. Amino acids: CASTNYQGMNTEAFF.

J is TRBJ2-2 and V is TRBV29-1; D is perhaps TRBD1 (5 bases). The V gene lost 4 bases and the J gene lost 2 bases, with 8 bases spanning the gap. Germline lookup yields CDR1 SQVTM and CDR2 ANQGSEA. The CDR3 contains 13 residues. CDR3 region: CSVVGANTGELFF. Written as DNA, the CDR3 is TGCAGCGTTGTAGGGGCCAACACCGGGGAGCTGTTTTTT.

This clone was recorded only once. CDR3 sequence reads: CAIRGVTGWTDTQYF. Here the CDR3 DNA reads TGTGCCATCAGGGGGGTGACAGGGTGGACAGATACGCAGTATTTT. The chain combines TRBV10-3 with TRBJ2-3, with TRBD1 identical over 7 bases. The V gene end was trimmed by 6 bases and the J gene end by 3 bases; junction bases not matched to a gene: 9. The CDR3 is made up of 15 amino acids. Germline V gene sequence: CDR1 ENHRY, CDR2 SYGVKD.

The CDR3 loop is CASSQEETSEQYF. For the CDR3, the DNA is TGTGCCAGCAGCCAAGAGGAGACCTCCGAGCAGTACTTC. This sequence joins TRBV14 and TRBJ2-7; D gene unclear. Germline assignment: CDR1 SGHDN and CDR2 FVKESK. V dropped 0 bases and J dropped 6 bases, with 9 bases sitting between them. This CDR3 contains 13 residues.

The gene calls are TRBV4-1 and TRBJ1-4; 9 nucleotides align to TRBD1. The CDR3 is 16 amino acids. Trimming removed 1 base from V and 5 bases from J; junction bases left unmatched: 5. CDR1 MGHRA and CDR2 YSYEKL come from the germline V gene. In nucleotides, the CDR3 is TGCGCCAGCAGCCAAGTACCGGGACAGGGAAATGAAAAACTGTTTTTT. It translates to CASSQVPGQGNEKLFF.

This clone was counted a single time. V and J are TRBV18 and TRBJ2-5, with TRBD2 matching over 8 bases. This CDR3 contains 15 residues. V shed 4 bases and J 3 bases; nucleotides not matched to a gene: 7. Germline V CDR1 and CDR2: KGHSH, LQKENI. The CDR3 protein is CASSLSGTRKETQYF. The CDR3 DNA follows: TGTGCCAGCTCACTAAGCGGGACTAGAAAAGAGACCCAGTACTTC.

The V call is TRBV4-3, the J call TRBJ2-1, with 16 bases identical to TRBD2. V lost 0 bases, J lost 3 bases, and 14 bases stayed unmatched. The CDR3 contains 22 residues. Germline CDR1 and CDR2: LGHNA and YSLEER. As DNA, the CDR3 is TGCGCCAGCAGCCAAGATTGGTCGTCGGGACTAGCGGGAGGGCTCCTCTACAATGAGCAGTTCTTC. Encoded protein: CASSQDWSSGLAGGLLYNEQFF.

J is TRBJ2-5 and V is TRBV10-3; 7 nucleotides match TRBD1. CDR3 length equals 15 residues. Germline CDR1 and CDR2: ENHRY and SYGVKD. J gave up 5 bases and V 2 bases, and 8 bases lay outside the gene matches. CDR3 amino acids: CAISEPRGGEETQYF. Written as DNA, the CDR3 is TGTGCCATCAGTGAGCCGAGAGGGGGCGAGGAGACCCAGTACTTC.

Here the CDR3 DNA reads TGTGCCAGCAGCTTAGGACTAGCGGGGCTCAATGAGCAGTTCTTC. Translating it yields CASSLGLAGLNEQFF. V gene TRBV11-2 combines with J gene TRBJ2-1; TRBD2 aligns across 11 bases. Germline CDR1 SGHAT, CDR2 FQNNGV. Trimming cost V 1 base and J 6 bases; bases outside gene matches: 2. CDR3 length equals 15 residues.

The rearrangement uses TRBV9 and TRBJ2-3; 9 nucleotides line up with TRBD1. V lost 3 bases, J lost 1 base, and 6 bases stayed unmatched. Germline-derived CDR1 and CDR2 are SGDLS and YYNGEE. There are 16 residues in the CDR3. CDR3 in DNA: TGTGCCAGCAGCGCGACCTGGACAGGGGGCACAGATACGCAGTATTTT. It yields the protein CASSATWTGGTDTQYF.

This clone has just a few counts. The chain links TRBV24-1 to TRBJ1-5, with a tentative D call TRBD1 (5 bases). This CDR3 has 15 amino acids. Trimming stripped 2 bases from V and 7 bases from J, with 14 bases between. CDR1 is KGHDR and CDR2 is SFDVKD in the germline V gene. The CDR3 loop reads CATSDSGLSEQPQHF. CDR3 sequence (DNA): TGTGCCACCAGTGATTCGGGACTTTCGGAGCAGCCCCAGCATTTT.

This chain uses TRBV4-1 with TRBJ2-3; possibly TRBD1 for D (5 bases). Trimming stripped 5 bases from V and 2 bases from J, with 17 bases between. Looked up from germline, CDR1 is MGHRA and CDR2 is YSYEKL. CDR3 length: 16 residues. This CDR3 reads CASSDPQGTLTDTQYF. CDR3 bases: TGCGCCAGCAGCGACCCCCAGGGCACCCTCACAGATACGCAGTATTTT.

This clone was observed a single time. The genes are TRBV28 and TRBJ2-7; D might be TRBD2 (5 bases). With 7 bases removed from V and 3 bases from J, the gap between germline ends came to 16 bases. The CDR3 length is 14 residues. The germline V gene encodes CDR1 MDHEN and CDR2 SYDVKM. The CDR3 spells CASIGAADVYEQYF. CDR3 coding DNA: TGTGCCAGCATAGGAGCAGCGGACGTCTACGAGCAGTACTTC.

V is TRBV28 and J is TRBJ1-2, with D tentatively TRBD1 (6 bases). Trimming cost V 3 bases and J 4 bases, with 15 bases left between them. Germline V gene data show CDR1 as MDHEN and CDR2 as SYDVKM. The CDR3 is made up of 15 amino acids. CDR3 loop: CASSFGGQALYGYTF. The CDR3 bases are TGTGCCAGCAGTTTTGGGGGACAAGCCCTCTATGGCTACACCTTC.

This clone was found once. The chain uses TRBV11-1 and TRBJ2-3; D is ambiguous. CDR1 is SGHAT, CDR2 FQDESV, per germline (reference sequence). The length of the CDR3 is 12 residues. V lost 1 base and J lost 6, with 5 bases in between. The CDR3 loop is CASSLVTDTQYF. The CDR3 region has the DNA TGTGCCAGCAGCTTAGTTACTGATACGCAGTATTTT.

Worth noting for this clone: The sample holds other DNA sequences that translate to the same CDR3. This chain connects TRBV9 to TRBJ2-2; the match to TRBD1 covers 7 bases. Germline CDR1 and CDR2: SGDLS and YYNGEE. J was trimmed by 2 bases and V by 4 bases; bases with no gene match: 8. The CDR3 is 16 amino acids. The CDR3 nucleotides are TGTGCCAGCAGCCCCCGGGACAGTCTTAACACCGGGGAGCTGTTTTTT. Its translation: CASSPRDSLNTGELFF.

The genes are TRBV2 and TRBJ2-5; D is unresolved. The CDR3 totals 13 residues. The V end lost 6 bases, the J end lost 5 bases, and 13 bases lay between the germline ends. The germline gives CDR1 SNHLY, CDR2 FYNNEI. The CDR3 reads CASSWSSWETQYF. As DNA, the CDR3 is TGTGCCAGCAGCTGGAGTAGCTGGGAGACCCAGTACTTC. Supplemented by reference TRBV2 and TRBJ2-5, the full variable domain reads EPEVTQTPSHQVTQMGQEVILRCVPISNHLYFYWYRQILGQKVEFLVSFYNNEISEKSEIFDDQFSVERPDGSNFTLKIRSTKLEDSAMYFCASSWSSWETQYFGPGTRLLVL.

The J gene is TRBJ2-7, the V gene TRBV4-3; D is perhaps TRBD2 (5 bases). Germline V gene sequence: CDR1 LGHNA, CDR2 YSLEER. V was clipped by 4 bases and J by 5 bases, with 9 bases between them. This CDR3 is built from 12 residues. This CDR3 is CASSPTGDEQYF. CDR3 DNA sequence: TGCGCCAGCAGCCCCACCGGGGACGAGCAGTACTTC.

The chain joins TRBV19 to TRBJ2-2; D ambiguous. Germline assignment: CDR1 LNHDA and CDR2 SQIVND (reference sequence). This CDR3 spans 17 amino acids. Trimming shortened V by 1 base and J by 0 bases, and 12 bases separated the two germline ends. The CDR3 reads CASSIGVVVANTGELFF. CDR3 sequence (DNA): TGTGCCAGTAGTATAGGAGTAGTTGTAGCGAACACCGGGGAGCTGTTTTTT.

V and J are TRBV2 and TRBJ2-1, with TRBD2 matching over 9 bases. Germline V gene sequence: CDR1 SNHLY, CDR2 FYNNEI. The CDR3 runs 19 residues. Trimming removed 10 bases from V and 7 bases from J; junction bases left unmatched: 26. The CDR3 nucleotides read TGTGCCATAGGGGGTATGGGCCTAGCGGGGACCCTGAGAGTGAATGAGCAGTTCTTC. Translated, it gives CAIGGMGLAGTLRVNEQFF.